Included here is one T cell receptor (beta chain) sequence, with context. These data are taken from a study of blood T cell repertoires in COVID-19. As originally analysed: Reference gene primers were amplified, and this amplification served to estimate nucleated cell counts. TCRdb's copy holds only in-frame clones and misses some; the assay was immunoSEQ multiplex PCR. The V and J calls and clone size are taken from that table; D and trimming were inferred from the DNA. Of about 190,000 clones detected, approximately 86% appear once; the ten largest clones hold about 1.1%. Germline V gene lookup returns CDR1 GTSNPN and CDR2 SVGIG (reference sequence). The CDR3 totals 14 residues. Trimming took off 4 bases at V and 2 bases at J, with 14 bases between the two ends.

The specimen was peripheral blood. The chain couples TRBV30 to TRBJ2-5; D possibly corresponds to TRBD1 (6 bases). This TCR derives from a man younger than 40 with acute or convalescent COVID-19. As DNA, the CDR3 is TGTGCCTGGACCCGGTCAGGGGTACAAGAGACCCAGTACTTC. Its protein is CAWTRSGVQETQYF.